The next 14 T cell receptor beta chains were all read from a single sample in a study of human T cells and chemical hapten exposure. Regarding time point: patch test 3, about 24 weeks after DPC sensitization. Noted treatment: therapeutic diphenylcyclopropenone sensitization with weekly scalp DPC. TCRdb used MiXCR to reprocess the RACE reads, holding one entry per CDR3 protein. The sample gives about 120,000 distinct CDR3 sequences, approximately 10% of which show up once; approximately 2.5% is in the top ten. Here the sequenced sample was whole blood, taken in connection with sensitization to the hapten diphenylcyclopropenone (DPC). The receptors derive from a woman between 45 and 65 years old with alopecia areata. Some clones in this sample may be carry-over from other donors' samples.

The chain carries TRBV6-6 and TRBJ2-5, with 7 bases matching TRBD1. This CDR3 has 14 residues. Germline assignment: CDR1 MNHNY and CDR2 SVGAGI (reference sequence). V shed 4 bases, J shed 12 bases, and the junction held 14 bases outside the gene matches. CDR3 coding DNA: TGTGCCAGCAGTTCCACCGGGACAGCTGGAGTTGAGTACTTC. Translation: CASSSTGTAGVEYF.

This clonotype was counted a few times. The chain links TRBV3-1 to TRBJ1-1; D not resolved. The V end was cut by 6 bases, the J end by 0 bases, with 11 bases between. The CDR3 is 14 amino acids. Germline loops: CDR1 LGHDT, CDR2 YNNKEL (reference sequence). The CDR3 sequence: CASSPLRMNTEAFF. In DNA form, the CDR3 reads TGTGCCAGCAGTCCTCTGAGGATGAACACTGAAGCTTTCTTT.

The V call is TRBV2, the J call TRBJ1-2, with D uncertain. V was pared by 0 bases and J by 2 bases, with 7 bases between. The CDR3 is 14 amino acids. The V gene's germline CDR1 is SNHLY and CDR2 FYNNEI. The DNA for the CDR3 is TGTGCCAGCAGTGAAGCGATTGGCAACTATGGCTACACCTTC. Translated: CASSEAIGNYGYTF. Using reference TRBV2 and TRBJ1-2 for the parts outside the CDR3, the full variable domain is EPEVTQTPSHQVTQMGQEVILRCVPISNHLYFYWYRQILGQKVEFLVSFYNNEISEKSEIFDDQFSVERPDGSNFTLKIRSTKLEDSAMYFCASSEAIGNYGYTFGSGTRLTVV.

This rearrangement joins TRBV14 to TRBJ2-3, with D uncertain. The CDR3 covers 14 residues. Germline V gene lookup returns CDR1 SGHDN and CDR2 FVKESK. V lost 5 bases and J lost 4, with 13 bases in between. In DNA, the CDR3 is TGTGCCAGCAGCAAGGACCTCACGCCAGATACGCAGTATTTT. It yields the protein CASSKDLTPDTQYF.

This clonotype was counted a few times. The chain joins TRBV20-1 to TRBJ2-7; no definite D call. V gave up 3 bases and J gave up 6 bases, with 12 bases separating them. The CDR3 spans 12 residues. Germline assignment: CDR1 DFQATT and CDR2 SNEGSKA (reference sequence). CDR3 coding DNA: TGCAGTGCTAGTCCGGGTCTGGGCGAGCAGTACTTC. As protein: CSASPGLGEQYF.

This clonotype appeared a few times. The chain employs TRBV4-3 and TRBJ2-1; TRBD2 might be the D (6 bases). The CDR3 has 15 amino acids. CDR1 is LGHNA, CDR2 YSLEER, per germline. V was trimmed by 0 bases and J by 9 bases, leaving 15 bases between them. This CDR3 is CASSQEGTLDGEQFF. Here the CDR3 DNA reads TGCGCCAGCAGCCAAGAGGGGACTTTAGACGGTGAGCAGTTCTTC.

This clonotype was picked up a small number of times. V is TRBV7-9 and J is TRBJ2-7; 7 bases are a match to TRBD2. The V gene's germline CDR1 is SEHNR and CDR2 FQNEAQ (reference sequence). After removal of 5 bases from V and 0 bases from J, the junction contained 13 bases not matched to a gene. The CDR3 is 17 amino acids. In DNA form, the CDR3 reads TGTGCCAGCAGCCCTAACCTTCTGAGCGGGACCTCCTACGAGCAGTACTTC. Protein product: CASSPNLLSGTSYEQYF.

The rearrangement uses TRBV4-1 and TRBJ1-2, with 7 bases fitting TRBD1. Germline trimming cut 3 bases from V and 4 bases from J; bases unmatched to any gene: 8. Germline CDR1 and CDR2: MGHRA and YSYEKL. The CDR3 runs to 15 residues. CDR3 residues: CASSHRQGWAYGYTF. The DNA for the CDR3 is TGCGCCAGCAGCCATCGACAGGGTTGGGCCTATGGCTACACCTTC.

This clonotype has a handful of counts. The chain carries TRBV7-9 and TRBJ1-1, with D perhaps TRBD1 (6 bases). The germline CDR1 and CDR2 sequences are SEHNR and FQNEAQ (reference sequence). Trimming stripped 1 base from V and 3 bases from J, with 18 bases between. The length of the CDR3 is 17 residues. CDR3 nucleotide sequence: TGTGCCAGCAGCTTAGTTTCACGGGGGCAACTGCACACTGAAGCTTTCTTT. It encodes CASSLVSRGQLHTEAFF.

This clonotype has a count of ten or more. The CDR3 DNA follows: TGTGCCAGCAGCTACCGGGGAGATACGCAGTATTTT. Amino acid sequence: CASSYRGDTQYF. The chain carries TRBV12-3 or TRBV12-4 and TRBJ2-3; TRBD2 is a possible D gene (5 bases). The CDR3 spans 12 residues. Trimming removed 6 bases from V and 5 bases from J, with 9 bases in between.

This clonotype came up a few times. V and J are TRBV4-2 and TRBJ2-7; TRBD1 agrees at 7 bases. Trimming cost V 0 bases and J 0 bases; bases outside gene matches: 5. Germline V gene data show CDR1 as LGHNA and CDR2 as YNFKEQ. The CDR3 contains 16 residues. The CDR3 region is CASSQDGQVTSYEQYF. The CDR3 DNA is TGTGCCAGCAGCCAAGATGGACAGGTGACCTCCTACGAGCAGTACTTC.

The chain links TRBV2 to TRBJ1-1; D unclear. Germline CDR1 reads SNHLY; CDR2 reads FYNNEI. The V and J ends lost 10 bases and 4 bases respectively, with 13 bases between them. This CDR3 is 12 amino acids long. The CDR3 loop reads CATDRFRTEAFF. The CDR3 nucleotides read TGTGCCACCGATCGGTTCCGCACTGAAGCTTTCTTT.

The CDR3 DNA sequence: TGTGCCAGCAAAGGGGGCTCTGGGGCCAACGTCCTGACTTTC. This encodes CASKGGSGANVLTF. The chain has TRBV27 and TRBJ2-6, with TRBD1 as a possible D gene (6 bases). The V gene's germline CDR1 is MNHEY and CDR2 SMNVEV (reference sequence). V lost 7 bases to trimming and J lost 0 bases, with 7 bases between them. This CDR3 contains 14 residues.

This clonotype was found many times. The chain links TRBV6-5 to TRBJ1-1, with a weak D call TRBD1 (5 bases). Germline CDR1 is MNHEY and CDR2 is SVGAGI. The V end was cut by 7 bases, the J end by 9 bases, with 12 bases between. The CDR3 runs to 11 residues. CDR3 region: CASTDSVKAFF. As DNA, the CDR3 is TGTGCCAGCACTGACAGCGTTAAAGCTTTCTTT.